Listed below are T cell receptor beta chains from one sample, sequenced in a study of molecular identifiers for immune sequencing clone quantification. In TCRdb, the PCR reads were re-called with MiXCR into one record per CDR3 protein. Of about 500,000 distinct CDR3 sequences in the sample, around a fifth were seen once. The material sequenced was naive CD8+ T cells from blood, with Jurkat cell RNA spiked in. The source of these receptors is a human donor in good health. Some libraries in this study had Jurkat cell RNA spiked in. Both conserved end residues are part of each CDR3. The order of the fields is D gene, J gene, clone size, V gene, CDR3 protein, CDR3 DNA. The D gene is left open where the match is weak. Only part of the rows carry a size: once, few, many, or a class if the clone is expanded.

d_gene: .; j_gene: TRBJ1-1; abundance: once; v_gene: TRBV5-6; CDR3aa: CASSLEGIDIVNTEAFF; CDR3nt: TGTGCCAGCAGCTTGGAGGGGATTGATATCGTGAACACTGAAGCTTTCTTT
d_gene: TRBD1; j_gene: TRBJ1-1; abundance: many; v_gene: TRBV11-2; CDR3aa: CASSLGFGRGLVEAFF; CDR3nt: TGTGCCAGCAGCTTAGGATTCGGCAGGGGGCTCGTTGAAGCTTTCTTT
d_gene: .; j_gene: TRBJ2-3; abundance: few; v_gene: TRBV5-1; CDR3aa: CASSYELTSTDTQYF; CDR3nt: TGCGCCAGCAGCTACGAATTAACTAGCACAGATACGCAGTATTTT
d_gene: .; j_gene: TRBJ2-2; abundance: few; v_gene: TRBV28; CDR3aa: CASSFRGGIDTGELFF; CDR3nt: TGTGCCAGCAGTTTCCGTGGGGGGATAGACACCGGGGAGCTGTTTTTT
d_gene: TRBD1; j_gene: TRBJ2-3; abundance: .; v_gene: TRBV24-1; CDR3aa: CATSDSGQGIGDTQYF; CDR3nt: TGTGCCACCAGTGATTCCGGACAGGGTATAGGAGATACGCAGTATTTT
d_gene: .; j_gene: TRBJ2-7; abundance: few; v_gene: TRBV19; CDR3aa: CASSINGPTDSIDPYEQYF; CDR3nt: TGTGCCAGTAGTATAAATGGCCCCACCGACAGCATAGACCCCTACGAGCAGTACTTC
d_gene: TRBD2; j_gene: TRBJ2-7; abundance: many; v_gene: TRBV28; CDR3aa: CASSSRSGTEQYF; CDR3nt: TGTGCCAGCAGTTCCCGGAGCGGGACCGAGCAGTACTTC
d_gene: .; j_gene: TRBJ1-5; abundance: many; v_gene: TRBV28; CDR3aa: CASSTPEYSNQPQHF; CDR3nt: TGTGCCAGCAGTACCCCAGAGTATAGCAATCAGCCCCAGCATTTT
d_gene: TRBD1; j_gene: TRBJ2-7; abundance: .; v_gene: TRBV20-1; CDR3aa: CSAPFTGQVSSWAYEQYF; CDR3nt: TGCAGTGCTCCCTTCACGGGACAGGTCTCCTCTTGGGCCTACGAGCAGTACTTC
d_gene: .; j_gene: TRBJ2-5; abundance: many; v_gene: TRBV10-2; CDR3aa: CASSSPSGFPGTQYF; CDR3nt: TGCGCCAGCAGCTCCCCTTCAGGGTTCCCCGGGACCCAGTACTTC
d_gene: .; j_gene: TRBJ1-4; abundance: .; v_gene: TRBV6-6; CDR3aa: CASSYWGGNEKLFF; CDR3nt: TGTGCCAGCAGTTACTGGGGTGGTAATGAAAAACTGTTTTTT
d_gene: .; j_gene: TRBJ2-7; abundance: many; v_gene: TRBV20-1; CDR3aa: CSASLRLGEQYF; CDR3nt: TGCAGTGCTAGTTTGCGGTTAGGGGAGCAGTACTTC
d_gene: .; j_gene: TRBJ2-6; abundance: many; v_gene: TRBV12-3/TRBV12-4; CDR3aa: CATNSGANVLTF; CDR3nt: TGTGCCACCAACTCTGGGGCCAACGTCCTGACTTTC
d_gene: .; j_gene: TRBJ2-1; abundance: few; v_gene: TRBV7-3; CDR3aa: CASSLVGSDEQFF; CDR3nt: TGTGCCAGCAGCTTAGTCGGGAGTGATGAGCAGTTCTTC
d_gene: TRBD1; j_gene: TRBJ2-5; abundance: few; v_gene: TRBV15; CDR3aa: CATSTHKTGEEETQYF; CDR3nt: TGTGCCACCAGCACCCACAAGACAGGGGAGGAAGAGACCCAGTACTTC
d_gene: .; j_gene: TRBJ2-7; abundance: .; v_gene: TRBV18; CDR3aa: CASSPTPGDEQYF; CDR3nt: TGTGCCAGCTCACCAACCCCAGGGGACGAGCAGTACTTC
d_gene: TRBD2; j_gene: TRBJ2-3; abundance: few; v_gene: TRBV5-6; CDR3aa: CASSFPGLANSDTQYF; CDR3nt: TGTGCCAGCAGCTTTCCGGGACTAGCGAACTCAGATACGCAGTATTTT
d_gene: TRBD2; j_gene: TRBJ2-3; abundance: few; v_gene: TRBV20-1; CDR3aa: CSARKRGLTDTQYF; CDR3nt: TGCAGTGCTAGAAAGCGGGGACTAACAGATACGCAGTATTTT
d_gene: .; j_gene: TRBJ2-7; abundance: .; v_gene: TRBV12-3/TRBV12-4; CDR3aa: CASGFTHSTSYEQYF; CDR3nt: TGTGCCAGCGGTTTCACGCACTCAACCTCCTACGAGCAGTACTTC
d_gene: .; j_gene: TRBJ1-4; abundance: many; v_gene: TRBV12-3/TRBV12-4; CDR3aa: CASGEAGNEKLFF; CDR3nt: TGTGCCAGCGGGGAGGCGGGTAATGAAAAACTGTTTTTT
d_gene: .; j_gene: TRBJ1-1; abundance: .; v_gene: TRBV24-1; CDR3aa: CATSDSDRPEAFF; CDR3nt: TGTGCCACCAGTGACTCTGACAGGCCTGAAGCTTTCTTT
d_gene: .; j_gene: TRBJ1-5; abundance: .; v_gene: TRBV3-1; CDR3aa: CASSPMGLQPQHF; CDR3nt: TGTGCCAGCAGCCCTATGGGTCTCCAGCCCCAGCATTTT
d_gene: TRBD2; j_gene: TRBJ2-3; abundance: many; v_gene: TRBV29-1; CDR3aa: CSVPLAGVNTDTQYF; CDR3nt: TGCAGCGTTCCCTTAGCGGGAGTCAACACAGATACGCAGTATTTT
d_gene: .; j_gene: TRBJ2-1; abundance: .; v_gene: TRBV29-1; CDR3aa: CSVPTADNEQSF; CDR3nt: TGCAGCGTTCCGACAGCCGACAATGAGCAGTCCTTC
d_gene: TRBD1; j_gene: TRBJ1-5; abundance: many; v_gene: TRBV28; CDR3aa: CASRDPGGGANQPQHF; CDR3nt: TGTGCCAGCAGAGACCCAGGGGGCGGGGCGAATCAGCCCCAGCATTTT
d_gene: TRBD2; j_gene: TRBJ2-7; abundance: .; v_gene: TRBV12-3/TRBV12-4; CDR3aa: CASSFGSLGGYEQYF; CDR3nt: TGTGCCAGCAGTTTCGGGTCCCTCGGGGGGTACGAGCAGTACTTC
d_gene: .; j_gene: TRBJ2-7; abundance: .; v_gene: TRBV27; CDR3aa: CASSLSYRDYEQYF; CDR3nt: TGTGCCAGCAGTTTAAGTTACAGGGACTACGAGCAGTACTTC
d_gene: TRBD2; j_gene: TRBJ2-1; abundance: .; v_gene: TRBV30; CDR3aa: CAWSVGGGAANEQFF; CDR3nt: TGTGCCTGGAGTGTCGGCGGGGGGGCCGCTAATGAGCAGTTCTTC
d_gene: .; j_gene: TRBJ2-2; abundance: few; v_gene: TRBV3-1; CDR3aa: CASSQEAGTNTGELFF; CDR3nt: TGTGCCAGCAGCCAAGAGGCCGGGACAAACACCGGGGAGCTGTTTTTT